The T cell receptor (beta chain) described here comes from a study of tumor-infiltrating lymphocytes in primary liver carcinoma. From unsorted bulk tissue weighing roughly 17-31 mg, DNA and RNA were co-extracted. This clonotype was observed many times. Using a constant-region primer together with ProtoScript II reverse transcriptase, TCR beta cDNA was made from around 500 ng of total RNA. Generation of the TCR beta libraries relied on three nested multiplex PCR rounds using slightly modified ARM-PCR. Each of the first two PCR rounds ran approximately 10 cycles with TRBV1-TRBV30 forward and C-beta reverse primers. TCRdb reanalysed the multiplex PCR reads using MiXCR and keeps one entry per CDR3 protein. Of fewer than 110,000 distinct CDR3 sequences detected, about 63% appear once; the ten largest clones hold approximately 12%. The ends were cut back, 4 bases at V and 4 bases at J, with 11 bases in the middle. This CDR3 contains 14 residues. The germline CDR1 and CDR2 sequences are MNHEY and SVGEGT.

V usage is TRBV6-2 or TRBV6-3 and J usage is TRBJ2-1, with a tentative D call TRBD1 (5 bases). Material: liver tumor tissue from sampling region 2. The subset here: tumor region T2, inferior pole. The receptor comes from a woman in her sixties with primary liver carcinoma and hepatitis B virus infection. This CDR3 is CASSLQDIYNEQFF. The CDR3 coding sequence is TGTGCCAGCAGTTTGCAGGACATATACAATGAGCAGTTCTTC.